Described below is a single T cell receptor beta chain sequence and its context. Its antigen target is currently unknown. There are no base qualities to consult, and no much larger clone falls within one base. This sample was included in a study of a mutant IDH1 vaccine in newly diagnosed glioma (dated by TCRdb to about 2021). Some background on the complete study: Across visits V03 through V10, patients got a total of eight vaccinations, given in weeks 1, 3, 5, 7, 11, 15, 19 and 23. In the chemotherapy-containing groups, vaccination started alongside temozolomide cycles, whereas in patients who had radiotherapy alone it started 4-6 weeks after radiotherapy. The roughly 33 treated patients were about 60% male and roughly 40% female, with a mean age of roughly 40 years. Prior to enrollment, standard therapy consisting of radiotherapy alone, temozolomide alone, or radiochemotherapy with temozolomide had been administered to patients, with the combination being received by most patients. Peripheral blood was collected at six visits: V03 (baseline), V05, V07, V10, V12 and V13. Longitudinal TCRB deep sequencing was performed for about 25 treated patients wherever samples were available for exploratory analyses. The study at large found these results: Selection of PBMC samples for TCRB deep sequencing was based on availability. Pseudoprogression appeared unrelated to alterations in the top peripheral T cell clonotypes detected by TCRB sequencing. Immune responses induced by the vaccine were seen in approximately 93% of patients across multiple MHC alleles. The authors noted that analyses of patient blood samples could not be reproduced because of sample limitations.

Looking up the germline V gene yields CDR1 MDHEN and CDR2 SYDVKM. The CDR3 starts with the cysteine, ends with the phenylalanine, and has 12 residues. Of the read, only the CDR3 DNA is kept; its 36 bases are in frame from base 1. V gives up 3 bases and J gives up 7 bases, and the segment between their germline ends measures 9 bases. The time point label corresponds to: week 5, during vaccination. A 20-mer mutant IDH1 peptide at 300 micrograms in Montanide made up each vaccine dose, which was injected subcutaneously together with topical imiquimod. Donors had newly diagnosed WHO grade 3 or 4 IDH1-mutant astrocytomas with loss of nuclear ATRX. The samples were drawn from NOA16, a multicentre, single-arm, open-label phase I trial in Germany that tested a mutant IDH1 peptide vaccine in humans for the first time. Genomic DNA for TCRB sequencing was extracted from EDTA blood using the DNeasy Blood and Tissue Kit.

Preparation of the library involved the immunoSEQ multiplex PCR assay. Following the manufacturer's protocol, the hsTCRB Kit was used to amplify rearranged TCR beta chain sequences. TCRB libraries were sequenced on an Illumina MiSeq. Concerning the study's data processing: The kit vendor's proprietary platform handled demultiplexing, trimming and gene mapping. TCRdb provides this immuneACCESS table in a form limited to in-frame rearrangements. Some clones are lacking; in checked studies, under half of them reflect an unresolved V gene, and why the rest are absent is not known. That table gives V, J and clone size, and the DNA gave D and trimming. The sample table lists 35,000 or so clones, roughly four fifths of them with a count of one. Of the sample, approximately 24% falls within the top ten clones.

The chain is made from TRBV28 and TRBJ1-2; there is no confident call for the D gene. This material consisted of PBMCs, taken from a glioma patient whose treatment included an IDH1 peptide vaccine. The origin of this receptor is a man aged 25 to 40 with glioma. The CDR3 amino acid sequence is: CASSLPGFGYTF. The DNA is as follows: TGTGCCAGCAGTTTGCCGGGGTTTGGCTACACCTTC.